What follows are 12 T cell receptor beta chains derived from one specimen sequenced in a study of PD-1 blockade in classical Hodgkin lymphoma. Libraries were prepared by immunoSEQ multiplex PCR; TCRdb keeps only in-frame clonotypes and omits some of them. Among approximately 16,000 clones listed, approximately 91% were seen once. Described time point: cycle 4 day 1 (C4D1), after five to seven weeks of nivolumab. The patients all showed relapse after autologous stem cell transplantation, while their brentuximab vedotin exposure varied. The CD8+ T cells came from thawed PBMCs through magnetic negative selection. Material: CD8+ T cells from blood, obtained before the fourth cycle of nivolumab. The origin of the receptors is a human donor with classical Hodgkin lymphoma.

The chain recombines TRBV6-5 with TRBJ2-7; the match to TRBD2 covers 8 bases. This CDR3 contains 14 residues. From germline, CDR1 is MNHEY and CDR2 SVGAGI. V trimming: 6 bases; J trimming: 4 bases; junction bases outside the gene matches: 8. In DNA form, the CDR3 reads TGTGCCAGCAGGTCCAGCGGGAGTGATTACGAGCAGTACTTC. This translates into CASRSSGSDYEQYF.

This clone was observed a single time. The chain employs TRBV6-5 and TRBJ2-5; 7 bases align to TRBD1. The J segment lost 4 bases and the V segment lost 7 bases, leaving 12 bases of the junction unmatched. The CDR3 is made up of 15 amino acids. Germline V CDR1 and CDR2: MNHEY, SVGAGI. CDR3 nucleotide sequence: TGTGCCAGCACCCCCTTGCCCCGGGACAGAGAGACCCAGTACTTC. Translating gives CASTPLPRDRETQYF.

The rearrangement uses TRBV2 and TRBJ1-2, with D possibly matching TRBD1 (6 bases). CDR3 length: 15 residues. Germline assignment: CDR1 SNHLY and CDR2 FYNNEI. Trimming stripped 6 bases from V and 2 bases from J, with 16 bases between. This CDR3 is CASSTETGPNYGYTF. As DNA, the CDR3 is TGTGCCAGCAGCACGGAGACAGGCCCAAACTATGGCTACACCTTC.

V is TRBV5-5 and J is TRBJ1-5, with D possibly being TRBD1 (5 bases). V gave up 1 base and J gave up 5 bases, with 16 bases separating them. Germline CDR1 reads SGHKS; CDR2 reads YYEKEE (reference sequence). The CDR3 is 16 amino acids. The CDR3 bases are TGTGCCAGCAGCTTGCGAGGGGAAAGATTGTATCAGCCCCAGCATTTT. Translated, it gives CASSLRGERLYQPQHF.

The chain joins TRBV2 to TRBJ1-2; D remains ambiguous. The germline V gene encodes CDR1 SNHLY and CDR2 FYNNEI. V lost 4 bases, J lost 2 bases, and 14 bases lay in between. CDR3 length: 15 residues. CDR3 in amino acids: CASSGTPYSNYGYTF. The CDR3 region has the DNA TGTGCCAGCAGTGGTACACCGTACTCCAACTATGGCTACACCTTC.

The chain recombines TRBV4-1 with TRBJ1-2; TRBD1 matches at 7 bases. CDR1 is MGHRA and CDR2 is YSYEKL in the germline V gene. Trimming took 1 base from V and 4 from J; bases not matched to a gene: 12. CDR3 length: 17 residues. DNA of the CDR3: TGCGCCAGCAGCCAAGGATTTGGGGGGACAGACCCCTATGGCTACACCTTC. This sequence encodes CASSQGFGGTDPYGYTF.

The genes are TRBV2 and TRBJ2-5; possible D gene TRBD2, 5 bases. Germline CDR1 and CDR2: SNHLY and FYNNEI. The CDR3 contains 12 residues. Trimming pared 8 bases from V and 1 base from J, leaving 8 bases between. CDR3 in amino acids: CASLLAQETQYF. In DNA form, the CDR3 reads TGTGCCAGCTTGCTAGCCCAAGAGACCCAGTACTTC.

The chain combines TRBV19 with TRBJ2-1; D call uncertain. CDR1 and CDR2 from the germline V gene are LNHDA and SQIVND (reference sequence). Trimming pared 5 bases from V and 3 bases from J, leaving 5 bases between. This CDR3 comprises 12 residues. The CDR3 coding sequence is TGTGCCAGTAGTGCAGACTACAATGAGCAGTTCTTC. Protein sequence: CASSADYNEQFF.

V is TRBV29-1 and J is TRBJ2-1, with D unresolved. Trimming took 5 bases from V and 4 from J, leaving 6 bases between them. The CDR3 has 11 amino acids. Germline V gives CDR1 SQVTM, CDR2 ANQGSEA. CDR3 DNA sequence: TGCAGCGTTCTTTGGTACAATGAGCAGTTCTTC. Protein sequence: CSVLWYNEQFF.

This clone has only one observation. CDR3: CASSIGYHNEQFF. The DNA of the CDR3 is TGTGCCAGTAGTATAGGCTATCACAATGAGCAGTTCTTC. This rearrangement joins TRBV19 to TRBJ2-1; no clear D. V lost 1 base, J lost 5 bases, and 6 bases lay in between. Germline V gene data show CDR1 as LNHDA and CDR2 as SQIVND (reference sequence). The CDR3 has 13 amino acids.

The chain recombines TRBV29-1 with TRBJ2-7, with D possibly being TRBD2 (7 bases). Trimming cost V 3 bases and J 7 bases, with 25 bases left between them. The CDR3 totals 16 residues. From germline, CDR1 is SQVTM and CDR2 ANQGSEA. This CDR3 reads CSVDGGSSGVPAEQYF. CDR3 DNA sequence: TGCAGCGTTGATGGGGGCTCAAGCGGGGTCCCTGCGGAGCAGTACTTC.

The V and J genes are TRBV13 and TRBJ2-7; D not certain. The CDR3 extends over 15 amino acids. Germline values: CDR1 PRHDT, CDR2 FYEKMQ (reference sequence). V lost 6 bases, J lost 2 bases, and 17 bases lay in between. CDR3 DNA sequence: TGTGCCAGCAGTGCACCAGGCACGCGGACCTACGAGCAGTACTTC. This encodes CASSAPGTRTYEQYF.